The present T cell receptor beta chain was sequenced within a study of T cell clonality in common variable immunodeficiency. Notes on the study in general: Reportedly, TCR beta sequences from common variable immunodeficiency showed fewer deletions and N-nucleotide insertions.

Produced via immunoSEQ multiplex PCR; TCRdb's table is partial and in-frame only. The table lists tens of thousands of clones, with no singletons. This clone was recorded a few times. Its antigen is not known. The CDR3 end is not reached by the read, which stops 3 residues before it; the germline J gene fills it in. The CDR3 extends over 18 amino acids. Germline CDR1 is SGHRS and CDR2 is YFSETQ. V lost 0 bases and J lost 4, with 22 bases in between. The receptor comes from a human donor with common variable immunodeficiency. Sequencing was performed on peripheral blood mononuclear cells. The genes are TRBV5-1 and TRBJ1-2, with unresolved D. CDR3 amino acids: CASSLESVSALTPYGYTF. The sequenced part of the CDR3 DNA is TGCGCCAGCAGCTTGGAAAGCGTGTCAGCCCTAACCCCCTATGGC. Full variable domain (rest looked up from reference TRBV5-1 and TRBJ1-2): KAGVTQTPRYLIKTRGQQVTLSCSPISGHRSVSWYQQTPGQGLQFLFEYFSETQRNKGNFPGRFSGRQFSNSRSEMNVSTLELGDSALYLCASSLESVSALTPYGYTFGSGTRLTVV.